The 6 T cell receptor beta chains presented below share a single source sample, sequenced in a study of T cell repertoires in cytomegalovirus infection. MiXCR was run by TCRdb on the reads, yielding one entry per CDR3 protein. The table records hundreds of thousands of distinct CDR3 sequences, around 30% of them present only once. Their specific antigens are unknown. Source: cultured PBMCs, taken from culture after CMV antigen stimulation. The receptors come from a human donor in good health (CMV status not recorded). Some clones in this sample may be carry-over from other donors' samples.

This chain joins TRBV7-9 and TRBJ2-7; no clear D gene. V shed 6 bases and J shed 0 bases, with 6 bases lying between them. Germline-derived CDR1 and CDR2 are SEHNR and FQNEAQ (reference sequence). This CDR3 has 12 amino acids. The CDR3 nucleotides read TGTGCCAGCAGTCGAAGCTCCTACGAGCAGTACGTC. Translated, it gives CASSRSSYEQYV.

This clonotype was counted only a few times. The rearrangement joins TRBV12-3 or TRBV12-4 to TRBJ2-2; D ambiguous. CDR3 length: 14 residues. V was shortened by 7 bases and J by 3 bases, with 12 bases between the two germline ends. The CDR3 sequence is CASNHGVDTGELFF. The CDR3 coding sequence is TGTGCCAGCAATCATGGGGTAGACACCGGGGAGCTGTTTTTT.

This clonotype was seen many times. This chain uses TRBV7-6 with TRBJ2-5; 10 bases agree with TRBD2. The CDR3 is 15 amino acids. The ends lost 5 bases at V and 2 bases at J; junction bases unmatched: 5. Germline loops: CDR1 SGHVS, CDR2 FNYEAQ. The CDR3 DNA sequence: TGTGCCAGCAGCCCCCAAGCGGGAGGGCAAGAGACCCAGTACTTC. It yields the protein CASSPQAGGQETQYF.

This clonotype was counted a few times. The chain links TRBV4-1 to TRBJ2-1; D is possibly TRBD1 or TRBD2 (6 bases each). The V end lost 3 bases, the J end lost 6 bases, and 18 bases lay between the germline ends. This CDR3 is 16 amino acids long. Germline V lookup: CDR1 MGHRA, CDR2 YSYEKL. Written as DNA, the CDR3 is TGCGCCAGCAGCCAGCTACACAATTGGGGGGCCAATGAGCAGTTCTTC. Encoded protein: CASSQLHNWGANEQFF.

The genes are TRBV7-6 and TRBJ2-7; 9 bases are a match to TRBD2. V lost 1 base, J lost 2 bases, and 9 bases stayed unmatched. The CDR3 runs to 17 residues. Germline CDR1 is SGHVS and CDR2 is FNYEAQ. In DNA form, the CDR3 reads TGTGCCAGCAGCTTAGGGGCACTAGCGGGTACTCCCTACGAGCAGTACGTC. Protein sequence: CASSLGALAGTPYEQYV.

This clonotype came up a few times. V usage is TRBV11-2 and J usage is TRBJ2-3; TRBD2 aligns across 11 bases. In germline, CDR1 is SGHAT, CDR2 FQNNGV. The J segment lost 3 bases and the V segment lost 2 bases, leaving 7 bases of the junction unmatched. The CDR3 has 17 amino acids. In nucleotides, the CDR3 is TGTGCCAGCAGCTTACGCAGACTAGCGGGACAGACAGATACGCAGTATTTT. Its translation: CASSLRRLAGQTDTQYF.